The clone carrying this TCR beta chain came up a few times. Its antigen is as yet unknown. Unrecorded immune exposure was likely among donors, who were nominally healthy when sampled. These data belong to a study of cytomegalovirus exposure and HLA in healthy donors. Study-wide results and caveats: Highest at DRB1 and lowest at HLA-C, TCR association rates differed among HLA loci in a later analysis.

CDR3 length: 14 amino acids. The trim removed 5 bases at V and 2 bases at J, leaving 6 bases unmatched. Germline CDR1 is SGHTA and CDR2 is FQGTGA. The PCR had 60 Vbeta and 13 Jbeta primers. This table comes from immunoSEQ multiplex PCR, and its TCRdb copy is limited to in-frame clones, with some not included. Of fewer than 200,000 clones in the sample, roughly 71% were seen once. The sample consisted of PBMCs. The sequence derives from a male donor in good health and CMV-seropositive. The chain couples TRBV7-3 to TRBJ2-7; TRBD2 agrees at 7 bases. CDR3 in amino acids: CASSPRGGPYEQYF. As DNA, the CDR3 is TGTGCCAGCAGCCCGAGGGGAGGGCCCTACGAGCAGTACTTC. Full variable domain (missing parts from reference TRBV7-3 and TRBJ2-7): GAGVSQTPSNKVTEKGKYVELRCDPISGHTALYWYRQSLGQGPEFLIYFQGTGAADDSGLPNDRFFAVRPEGSVSTLKIQRTERGDSAVYLCASSPRGGPYEQYFGPGTRLTVT.